This entry describes one TCR beta chain. The data derive from a study of blood T cells in healthy people across ages. The overall study: About one barcoded beta molecule per two T cells was captured by template switching.

Primed by a sample-barcoded 5' primer and a J-beta primer mix, a second PCR proceeded for about 7 to 11 cycles. Every single cDNA molecule received a tag from a template-switch adaptor with 12 random nucleotides. Each CDR3 protein gets one entry after TCRdb re-called the 5' RACE reads with MiXCR. Altogether fewer than 900,000 distinct CDR3 sequences are present, approximately 43% being singletons, with the ten largest covering 20% to 25%. Trimming took 9 bases from V and 13 from J; bases not matched to a gene: 17. Germline-derived CDR1 and CDR2 are MNHEY and SVGEGT. There are 14 residues in the CDR3. The study drew donors from healthy Caucasian individuals in Russia aged roughly 6 to 90.

The sequencing input was blood. This TCR came from a woman aged 60-70 years in good health. The V call is TRBV6-2 or TRBV6-3, the J call TRBJ2-1, with 8 bases that match TRBD2. This CDR3 is CASRDGRGRETQFF. CDR3 DNA sequence: TGTGCCAGTAGGGACGGGAGGGGAAGAGAGACCCAGTTCTTC.